The present T cell receptor beta chain was sequenced within a study of beta chain features in type 1 diabetes. Looking at the study overall: Cell yields, age and gender were similar between patients and healthy donors. Sorted cells from all samples, numbering roughly 100,000,000, were examined.

The germline V gene encodes CDR1 SGHTA and CDR2 FQGNSA. V lost 5 bases, J lost 2 bases, and 5 bases stayed unmatched. This CDR3 comprises 14 residues. Of the isolated RNA, all was reverse transcribed, and so the sequenced material was expressed TCRB transcripts. Naive, central memory and regulatory T cell samples averaged about 3.57 million reads. Method: immunoSEQ multiplex PCR; TCRdb's copy keeps in-frame clones and lacks some. The repertoire holds under 250,000 clones, with less than 15% as singletons. Cell sorting via CD45RO/CCR7/CD25/CD127/CD95/CD27 was performed to obtain CD4+ naive, central memory, regulatory and stem cell-like memory cells.

Sequencing used naive CD4+ T cells from blood. This chain uses TRBV7-2 with TRBJ1-2, with 7 nucleotides matching TRBD1. The source is a woman aged 40 to 55 in good health. This chain's CDR3 is CASSMRDRNYGYTF. The CDR3 DNA follows: TGTGCCAGCAGCATGAGGGACAGAAACTATGGCTACACCTTC.